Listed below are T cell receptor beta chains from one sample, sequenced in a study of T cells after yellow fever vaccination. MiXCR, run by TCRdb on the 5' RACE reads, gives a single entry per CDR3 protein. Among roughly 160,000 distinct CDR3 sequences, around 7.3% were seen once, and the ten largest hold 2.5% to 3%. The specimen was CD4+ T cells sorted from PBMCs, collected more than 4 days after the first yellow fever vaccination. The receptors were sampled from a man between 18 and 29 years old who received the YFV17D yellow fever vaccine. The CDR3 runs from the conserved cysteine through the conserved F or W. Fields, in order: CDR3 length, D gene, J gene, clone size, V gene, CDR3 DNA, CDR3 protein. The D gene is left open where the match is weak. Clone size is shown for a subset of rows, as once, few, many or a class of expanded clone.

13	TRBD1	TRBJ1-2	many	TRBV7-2	TGTGCCAGCAGCTACGACAGGGGGGGAGGCTACACCTTC	CASSYDRGGGYTF
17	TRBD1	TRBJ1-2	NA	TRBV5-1	TGCGCCAGCAGCTTGGCCTCCGGACAGGGAATAGTCTATGGCTACACCTTC	CASSLASGQGIVYGYTF
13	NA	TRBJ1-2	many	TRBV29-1	TGCAGCGTTGTTGGCCAGGCGGACTATGGCTACACCTTC	CSVVGQADYGYTF
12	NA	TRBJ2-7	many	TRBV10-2	TGCGCCAGCATGGCCCTGAGATACGAGCAGTACTTC	CASMALRYEQYF
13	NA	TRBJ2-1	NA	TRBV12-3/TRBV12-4	TGTGCCAGCAGTTCGTCCTCACCCGATGAGCAGTTCTTC	CASSSSSPDEQFF
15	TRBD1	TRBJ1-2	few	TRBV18	TGTGCCAGCTCGCCTAACCTCGACAGGGATGGTGGCTACACCTTC	CASSPNLDRDGGYTF
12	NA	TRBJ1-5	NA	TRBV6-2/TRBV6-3	TGTGCCAGCAGTCACAGAGATCAGCCCCAGCATTTT	CASSHRDQPQHF
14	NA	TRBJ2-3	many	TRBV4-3	TGCGCCAGCAGCCAAGAAACCCTCGGGGATACGCAGTATTTT	CASSQETLGDTQYF
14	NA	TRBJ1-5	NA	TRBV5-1	TGCGCCAGCAGCTTGGTGGGTTTGGAACAGCCCCAGCATTTT	CASSLVGLEQPQHF
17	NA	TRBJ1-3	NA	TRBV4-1	TGCGCCAGCAGCCAAGATCCGCGCCGGAGCTCTGGAAACACCATATATTTT	CASSQDPRRSSGNTIYF
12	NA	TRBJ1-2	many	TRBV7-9	TGTGCCAGCAGCTCCCAACCTACTGGCTACACCTTC	CASSSQPTGYTF
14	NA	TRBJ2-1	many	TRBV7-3	TGTGCCAGCAGCTTCAGGGCAGGGTACAATGAGCAGTTCTTC	CASSFRAGYNEQFF
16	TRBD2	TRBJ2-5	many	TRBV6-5	TGTGCCAGCAGTTACGGTTTCCGGGGGGAGCAAGAGACCCAGTACTTC	CASSYGFRGEQETQYF
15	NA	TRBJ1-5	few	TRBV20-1	TGCAGTGCTAGAGTGGGGGGCGCAGCGGGTCAGCCCCAGCATTTT	CSARVGGAAGQPQHF
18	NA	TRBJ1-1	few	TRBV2	TGTGCCAGCAGTGAAGCGCTTTTACAGGGAGGGGGAAACACTGAAGCTTTCTTT	CASSEALLQGGGNTEAFF
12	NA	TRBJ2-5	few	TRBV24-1	TGTGCCACCAGTGAGAGAGGAGAGACCCAGTACTTC	CATSERGETQYF
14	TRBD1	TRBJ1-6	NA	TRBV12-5	TGTGCTAGTGGTCCCTGGACAGGGGGCTCACCCCTCCACTTT	CASGPWTGGSPLHF
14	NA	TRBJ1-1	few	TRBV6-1	TGTGCCAGCAGTGAAAGGGGAGGGAACACTGAAGCTTTCTTT	CASSERGGNTEAFF
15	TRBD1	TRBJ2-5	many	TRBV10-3	TGTGCCATCAAGCGACAGGGGATTTTAACAGAGACCCAGTACTTC	CAIKRQGILTETQYF
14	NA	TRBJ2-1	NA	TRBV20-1	TGCTGTGCCCAAGGCAGGAGCGGTTCGATCGAGCAGTTCTTC	CCAQGRSGSIEQFF
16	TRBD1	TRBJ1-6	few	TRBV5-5	TGTGCCAGCAGCTCCCACGGGGGGACAGGGAGATCACCCCTCCACTTT	CASSSHGGTGRSPLHF
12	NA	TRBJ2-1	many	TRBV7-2	TGTGCCAGCAGCTTCAGAGGGGGTGAGCAGTTCTTC	CASSFRGGEQFF
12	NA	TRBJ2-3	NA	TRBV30	TGTGCCTGGGGAGACAGTTCTAATACGCAGTATTTT	CAWGDSSNTQYF
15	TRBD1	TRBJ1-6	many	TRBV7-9	TGTGCCAGCAGCGGACGGACAGGGGATAGTTCACCCCTCCACTTT	CASSGRTGDSSPLHF
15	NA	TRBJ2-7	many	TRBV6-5	TGTGCCAGCAGTTACTGGCAGGGCTCAACCTACGAGCAGTACTTC	CASSYWQGSTYEQYF
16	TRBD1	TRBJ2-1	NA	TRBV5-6	TGTGCCAGCAGCCGATCCCCGGGACAGTTCTACAATGAGCAGTTCTTC	CASSRSPGQFYNEQFF